These T cell receptor beta chains were read from a single sample in a study of regulatory T cells in long-lasting Graves disease. TCRdb called the multiplex PCR reads again in MiXCR, with one record for every CDR3 protein. The sample lists 350,000 to 500,000 distinct CDR3 sequences; around 15% were seen once. This sample was also put to use in a study of T cells in Graves' hyperthyroidism and ophthalmopathy.

The material sequenced was peripheral blood mononuclear cells (PBMCs), taken at new diagnosis, from a patient treated with antithyroid drugs. The receptors were sampled from a woman in her twenties or thirties with Graves disease. The CDR3 runs from the conserved cysteine through the conserved F or W. Each record gives: D gene, V gene, J gene, clone size, CDR3 protein, CDR3 DNA. D genes are given only for firm matches. Expanded clones are given a class, and other clones once, few, many or no size at all.

TRBD1	TRBV19	TRBJ2-3	-	CASSLNAGTGNTDTQYF	TGTGCCAGTAGTCTCAACGCCGGGACAGGGAACACAGATACGCAGTATTTT
TRBD1	TRBV15	TRBJ1-1	few	CATSPRDRVISNTEAFF	TGTGCCACCAGCCCCCGGGACAGGGTAATTTCGAACACTGAAGCTTTCTTT
TRBD1	TRBV28	TRBJ2-2	many	CASSPRDRGLVPGELFF	TGTGCCAGCAGTCCCCGGGACAGGGGACTCGTCCCCGGGGAGCTGTTTTTT
TRBD2	TRBV10-3	TRBJ2-2	-	CAISESGREYISGELFF	TGTGCCATCAGTGAGTCGGGGCGGGAGTATATCTCCGGGGAGCTGTTTTTT
TRBD1	TRBV18	TRBJ2-3	many	CASSQLPGQGTTDTQYF	TGTGCCAGCTCCCAACTTCCGGGACAGGGAACCACAGATACGCAGTATTTT
-	TRBV28	TRBJ2-2	many	CASSPPGYQSRELFF	TGTGCCAGCAGTCCCCCGGGCTACCAATCACGGGAGCTGTTTTTT
-	TRBV28	TRBJ2-3	many	CASRGGTTFRDTQYF	TGTGCCAGCAGGGGCGGGACAACCTTTCGAGATACGCAGTATTTT
-	TRBV4-2	TRBJ2-1	many	CASSQDSGGGQGYNEQFF	TGTGCCAGCAGCCAAGATTCAGGTGGGGGCCAGGGCTACAATGAGCAGTTCTTC
-	TRBV20-1	TRBJ2-1	many	CSAWTASYNEQFF	TGCAGTGCGTGGACAGCCTCCTACAATGAGCAGTTCTTC
TRBD2	TRBV19	TRBJ2-7	-	CASSIRGGGRSSYEQYF	TGTGCCAGTAGTATCCGCGGCGGGGGAAGAAGCTCCTACGAGCAGTACTTC
-	TRBV2	TRBJ1-5	many	CASSATDRKSQHF	TGTGCCAGCAGCGCCACGGACAGAAAGTCCCAGCATTTT
-	TRBV29-1	TRBJ2-3	many	CSARTAAGADTQYF	TGCAGCGCCAGGACAGCCGCGGGGGCAGATACGCAGTATTTT
-	TRBV10-3	TRBJ1-2	-	CATSNYGYTF	TGTGCCACCAGTAACTATGGCTACACCTTC
-	TRBV6-1	TRBJ2-1	many	CATRGDGSYNEQFF	TGTGCCACCAGGGGAGATGGGTCCTACAATGAGCAGTTCTTC
TRBD2	TRBV7-9	TRBJ2-7	few	CASISGTSSYEQYF	TGTGCCAGCATTTCTGGGACTAGTTCCTACGAGCAGTACTTC
TRBD2	TRBV12-5	TRBJ2-1	-	CASGLGGTSGSDEQLF	TGTGCTAGTGGTTTGGGTGGGACTAGCGGGAGCGATGAGCAGCTCTTC
TRBD1	TRBV29-1	TRBJ1-2	-	CSAVGQGVGYTF	TGCAGCGCCGTAGGACAGGGAGTTGGCTACACCTTC
-	TRBV6-1	TRBJ1-6	many	CASSEARGHNSPLHF	TGTGCCAGCAGTGAAGCGCGGGGGCATAATTCACCCCTCCACTTT
-	TRBV20-1	TRBJ1-2	-	CSARDRTEASNYGYTF	TGCAGTGCTAGAGATCGGACAGAAGCTTCTAACTATGGCTACACCTTC
-	TRBV5-1	TRBJ2-3	many	CASSFREYTDTQYF	TGCGCCAGCAGCTTCCGGGAGTACACAGATACGCAGTATTTT
-	TRBV6-1	TRBJ2-1	-	CASSLGRRETQHF	TGTGCCAGCAGCCTCGGCCGGAGGGAGACCCAGCACTTC
-	TRBV20-1	TRBJ1-5	many	CSAINRDQERPQHF	TGCAGTGCTATCAACAGGGACCAGGAGCGGCCCCAGCATTTT
-	TRBV6-2/TRBV6-3	TRBJ2-5	many	CASSYGGAGFQETQYF	TGTGCCAGCAGTTACGGTGGGGCGGGGTTCCAAGAGACCCAGTACTTC
TRBD1	TRBV28	TRBJ2-7	many	CASTPSAGTGDGEQYF	TGTGCCAGCACCCCATCGGCGGGGACAGGGGATGGTGAGCAGTACTTC
-	TRBV6-5	TRBJ1-1	many	CASSFSLNTEAFF	TGTGCCAGCAGTTTCTCACTGAACACTGAAGCTTTCTTT
-	TRBV9	TRBJ2-3	-	CASSVARGDTQYF	TGTGCCAGCAGCGTAGCCCGGGGAGATACGCAGTATTTT
TRBD2	TRBV2	TRBJ2-1	many	CATQREVGNEQFF	TGTGCCACCCAGCGGGAGGTCGGGAATGAGCAGTTCTTC
-	TRBV19	TRBJ2-7	many	CASSRSADSYEQYF	TGTGCCAGTAGTAGGTCAGCTGATTCTTACGAGCAGTACTTC
-	TRBV2	TRBJ1-2	many	CASSSTGAWGYTF	TGTGCCAGCAGTTCGACCGGCGCTTGGGGCTACACCTTC
-	TRBV5-1	TRBJ2-3	few	CASSSNGASDTQYF	TGCGCCAGCAGCTCTAACGGGGCATCAGATACGCAGTATTTT
-	TRBV28	TRBJ2-7	many	CASRGTYEQYF	TGTGCCAGCAGAGGGACCTACGAGCAGTACTTC
TRBD1	TRBV18	TRBJ2-6	-	CASSPVTGALSGANVLTF	TGTGCCAGCTCTCCGGTGACAGGGGCGCTATCTGGGGCCAACGTCCTGACTTTC
-	TRBV2	TRBJ1-1	many	CASKEGRTPEAFF	TGTGCCAGCAAGGAGGGGCGGACACCCGAGGCTTTCTTT
-	TRBV12-3/TRBV12-4	TRBJ1-4	many	CASSAPGEGFEKLFF	TGTGCCAGCAGTGCCCCAGGGGAAGGGTTTGAAAAACTGTTTTTT
-	TRBV11-2	TRBJ2-5	many	CASSLSLSEGLGPSYETQYF	TGTGCCAGCAGCTTATCCCTAAGCGAAGGTCTGGGCCCTTCGTACGAGACCCAGTACTTC
-	TRBV28	TRBJ2-3	many	CASSSVDTQYF	TGTGCCAGCAGTTCGGTAGATACGCAGTATTTT
-	TRBV7-8	TRBJ1-3	many	CASSLGDQSSGNTIYF	TGTGCCAGCAGCTTAGGTGACCAGAGCTCTGGAAACACCATATATTTT
TRBD1	TRBV20-1	TRBJ1-5	few	CSAPGTGGPTNQPQHF	TGCAGTGCTCCCGGGACAGGGGGCCCAACCAATCAGCCCCAGCATTTT
-	TRBV20-1	TRBJ2-7	-	CSAPASANYEQYF	TGCAGTGCCCCCGCTTCGGCAAACTACGAGCAGTACTTC
-	TRBV3-1	TRBJ2-7	many	CASSEGPGRTYEQYF	TGTGCCAGCAGCGAGGGACCGGGCCGAACCTACGAGCAGTACTTC
-	TRBV7-9	TRBJ1-1	many	CASSLAGDSSIF	TGTGCCAGCAGCTTAGCCGGCGATAGCTCAATCTTT
TRBD2	TRBV12-3/TRBV12-4	TRBJ2-7	many	CASSLASGSYEQYF	TGTGCCAGCAGTTTGGCTAGCGGATCCTACGAGCAGTACTTC
TRBD2	TRBV2	TRBJ2-2	many	CASSETLLAGAHTGELFF	TGTGCCAGCAGTGAGACCCTTCTAGCGGGAGCACACACCGGGGAGCTGTTTTTT
TRBD2	TRBV3-1	TRBJ2-1	many	CASSQALLGRPPLWEQFF	TGTGCCAGCAGCCAAGCTCTCCTCGGGAGGCCCCCGCTTTGGGAGCAGTTCTTC
-	TRBV28	TRBJ2-7	many	CASRALGGPEQYF	TGTGCCAGCAGGGCTCTTGGAGGCCCCGAGCAGTACTTC
TRBD1	TRBV10-1	TRBJ2-7	many	CASSPRGRARSDIREAGQYEQYF	TGCGCCAGCAGCCCCAGGGGGCGGGCCAGATCCGACATCCGAGAAGCGGGCCAGTACGAGCAGTACTTC
-	TRBV3-1	TRBJ2-3	many	CASSQMGSTDTQYF	TGTGCCAGCAGCCAAATGGGCAGCACAGATACGCAGTATTTT
-	TRBV27	TRBJ2-2	many	CASSLRDFTGELFF	TGTGCCAGCAGTTTAAGGGATTTCACCGGGGAGCTGTTTTTT
TRBD2	TRBV3-1	TRBJ2-1	many	CASSQDFRAGGGREQFF	TGTGCCAGCAGCCAAGACTTCCGAGCGGGAGGGGGACGAGAGCAGTTCTTC
-	TRBV10-3	TRBJ2-3	few	CAIRETSQALSDTQYF	TGTGCCATCAGGGAAACTAGCCAGGCCCTATCAGATACGCAGTATTTT
-	TRBV10-1	TRBJ1-4	many	CASSPGLSTAGEKLFF	TGCGCCAGCAGCCCGGGGCTTTCGACTGCAGGTGAAAAACTGTTTTTT
-	TRBV14	TRBJ2-5	-	CASSVIKVSGETQYF	TGTGCCAGCAGCGTTATCAAGGTTTCAGGCGAGACCCAGTACTTC
TRBD1	TRBV4-3	TRBJ1-2	-	CASSQERTGDYGYTF	TGCGCCAGCAGCCAAGAAAGGACAGGGGACTATGGCTACACCTTC
-	TRBV7-2	TRBJ2-3	many	CASSPTSNADTQYF	TGTGCCAGCAGCCCGACTAGTAACGCAGATACGCAGTATTTT
-	TRBV19	TRBJ1-5	few	CASTLGGDNTNQPQHF	TGTGCCTCTACCCTCGGGGGAGACAACACCAATCAGCCCCAGCATTTT
-	TRBV9	TRBJ1-3	few	CASSVTVRPGNTIYF	TGTGCCAGCAGCGTAACAGTTCGTCCTGGAAACACCATATATTTT
TRBD2	TRBV9	TRBJ2-5	-	CASNKGLAGSQETQYF	TGTGCCAGCAACAAAGGACTAGCGGGAAGCCAAGAGACCCAGTACTTC
-	TRBV20-1	TRBJ1-6	-	CSARFPGTANSPLHF	TGCAGTGCTAGATTCCCCGGGACGGCAAATTCACCCCTCCACTTT
-	TRBV9	TRBJ1-3	few	CASSYSSRGSLSGNTIYF	TGTGCCAGCAGCTACTCTTCTAGGGGCAGTCTCTCTGGAAACACCATATATTTT